This T cell receptor (beta chain) was profiled in a study of cytomegalovirus exposure and HLA in healthy donors. The PCR made use of 60 Vbeta and 13 Jbeta primers. Sequencing was performed with immunoSEQ multiplex PCR; in TCRdb, only in-frame clones are kept and a portion is missing. The sample shows about 170,000 clones, more than 60% of them seen only once. Sequencing used PBMCs. The TCR comes from a female donor in good health and CMV-seronegative.

Here the CDR3 reads CASSSNPGGKGAFF. The CDR3 DNA follows: TGTGCCAGCAGTTCAAACCCAGGGGGAAAAGGAGCTTTCTTT. This chain uses TRBV6-5 with TRBJ1-1, with 7 bases lining up with TRBD1. The germline V gene has CDR1 MNHEY and CDR2 SVGAGI. The J segment lost 10 bases and the V segment lost 4 bases, leaving 12 bases of the junction unmatched. This CDR3 comprises 14 residues.